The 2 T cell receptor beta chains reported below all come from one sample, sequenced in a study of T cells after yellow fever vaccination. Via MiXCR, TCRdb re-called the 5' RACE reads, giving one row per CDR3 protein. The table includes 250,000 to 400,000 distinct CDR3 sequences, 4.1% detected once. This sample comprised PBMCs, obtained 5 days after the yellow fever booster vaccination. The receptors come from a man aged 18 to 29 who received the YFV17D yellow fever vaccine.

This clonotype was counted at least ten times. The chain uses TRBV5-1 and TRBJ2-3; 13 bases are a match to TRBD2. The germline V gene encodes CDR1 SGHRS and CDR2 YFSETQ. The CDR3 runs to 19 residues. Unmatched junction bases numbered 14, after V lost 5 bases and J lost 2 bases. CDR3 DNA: TGCGCCAGCAGGTCAGGACTAGCGGGGGCCCGAATCTACACAGATACGCAGTATTTT. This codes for CASRSGLAGARIYTDTQYF.

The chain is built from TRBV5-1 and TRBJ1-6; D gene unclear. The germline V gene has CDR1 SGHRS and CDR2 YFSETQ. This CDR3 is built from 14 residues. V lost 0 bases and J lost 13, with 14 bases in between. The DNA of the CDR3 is TGCGCCAGCAGCTTGGTTCAGATGCACCCTCCCCTCCACTTT. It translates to CASSLVQMHPPLHF.